The following is a T cell receptor (beta chain) sequence with its context. The antigen remains unidentified. This sample was included in a study of CD8 T cells in ankylosing spondylitis. Overall study findings and caveats: A motif of under ten highly homologous TCR beta variants was seen as apparently characteristic of ankylosing spondylitis blood. Matched ankylosing spondylitis synovial fluid reportedly showed significant enrichment of disease-linked clones.

TCRdb re-derived calls from the 5' RACE reads in MiXCR, one entry per CDR3 protein. The sample records about 800,000 distinct CDR3 sequences, 12% being singletons. Germline values: CDR1 LGHDT, CDR2 YNNKEL (reference sequence). With V trimmed by 1 base and J by 4 bases, 8 bases remained unmatched. The CDR3 runs 16 residues. The sequenced sample was blood, either unsorted or a sorted T cell fraction (not recorded which). This rearrangement joins TRBV3-1 to TRBJ1-2, with 8 nucleotides matching TRBD1. This receptor was taken from a male donor with ankylosing spondylitis. CDR3 nucleotide sequence: TGTGCCAGCAGCCAAGCCGGCCCGGACAGGGCCTATGGCTACACCTTC. As protein: CASSQAGPDRAYGYTF. The complete variable domain, with remaining parts taken from reference TRBV3-1 and TRBJ1-2, reads DTAVSQTPKYLVTQMGNDKSIKCEQNLGHDTMYWYKQDSKKFLKIMFSYNNKELIINETVPNRFSPKSPDKAHLNLHINSLELGDSAVYFCASSQAGPDRAYGYTFGSGTRLTVV.